This TCR beta chain is drawn from a study of blood T cell repertoires in COVID-19 (dated by TCRdb to the early 2020s). Context from the whole study: The collaborator samples originated in the United States, Italy and Spain and spanned the acute and convalescent phases of COVID-19. The sample metadata nearly always contained a de-identified subject ID, COVID-19 status, age in years and sex. Where HLA class I and class II types were available, the types were taken from metadata supplied by the sample provider, not from assay-based typing. Samples came from the ongoing ImmuneRACE study (first 160 participants) plus 1,254 subjects from 6 global collaborators. The dataset comprised deeply sampled blood TCRbeta repertoires from subjects exposed to, actively infected with, or recovered from COVID-19. The prospective study material was composed of cDNA or gDNA derived from T cells, B-cell-depleted T cells, or PBMCs. The repertoires were released in a freely available public database intended as a resource for research on the immune response to SARS-CoV-2. On the study overall, not on this receptor specifically: How much clinical and demographic metadata was included differed by source and by participant, and the metadata was provided uncurated.

Whole blood was collected in K2EDTA tubes by collaborating institutions according to the institutions' own protocols. Collaborator samples were shipped for TCRbeta analysis as frozen whole blood, isolated PBMCs, or DNA extracted from either sample type. As concerns this clone: Its antigen is currently not known. Base quality data are lacking; no much larger clone is found one base away.

CDR1 and CDR2 were assigned from the germline V gene as SNHLY and FYNNEI. From V the trimming removes 8 bases and from J it removes 4 bases, while the gene matches leave 2 bases of the junction unaccounted for. The CDR3, cysteine through phenylalanine, is 12 amino acids long. Of all the DNA, just the CDR3 is kept, 36 bases in frame from base 1. TCRbeta CDR3 regions were amplified from genomic DNA by means of the immunoSEQ Assay, a bias-controlled multiplex PCR. Per the original workflow: The number of nucleated cells in each sample was estimated from the amplification of reference gene primers within the assay. Sequence reads were collapsed and filtered to measure the absolute abundance of every unique TCRbeta CDR3 rearrangement. For each sample, productive Simpson clonality was calculated as the square root of Simpson's diversity index over productive rearrangements. The table comes from immuneACCESS by way of TCRdb, which keeps in-frame sequences with V and J called. Part of the clones is missing from these tables; in studies checked, under half for an unresolved V gene and the rest for unknown reasons. V, J and clone size reflect that table, while D and trimming were determined from the DNA. The sample profile shows about 120,000 clones; 60% to 85% of them were found once. The ten largest account for 2% to 2.5% of the sample.

Recombination joined TRBV2 with TRBJ1-2; TRBD1 aligns with 9 central bases. This sequence originates from a man in his 70s with acute or convalescent COVID-19. Sequencing was done on a sample of peripheral blood. The CDR3 here reads CASGTGSYGYTF. The sequenced DNA: TGTGCCAGCGGGACAGGGTCCTATGGCTACACCTTC.